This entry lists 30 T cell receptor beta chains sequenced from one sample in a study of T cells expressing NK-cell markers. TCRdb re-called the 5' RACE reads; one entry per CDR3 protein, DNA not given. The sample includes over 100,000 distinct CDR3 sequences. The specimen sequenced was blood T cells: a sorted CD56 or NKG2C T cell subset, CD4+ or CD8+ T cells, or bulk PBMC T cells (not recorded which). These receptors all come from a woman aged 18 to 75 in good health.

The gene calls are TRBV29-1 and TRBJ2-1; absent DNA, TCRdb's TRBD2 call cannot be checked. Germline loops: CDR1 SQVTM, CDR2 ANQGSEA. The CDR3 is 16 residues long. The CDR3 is CSVAPRLSGSYNEQFF.

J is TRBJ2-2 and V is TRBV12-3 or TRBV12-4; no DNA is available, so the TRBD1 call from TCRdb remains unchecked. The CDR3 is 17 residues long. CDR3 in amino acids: CASSLVPTGGYTGELFF.

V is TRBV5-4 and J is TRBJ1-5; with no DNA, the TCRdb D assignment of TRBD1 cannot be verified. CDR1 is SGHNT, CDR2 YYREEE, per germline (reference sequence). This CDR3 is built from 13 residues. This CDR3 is CASSTGAGQPQHF.

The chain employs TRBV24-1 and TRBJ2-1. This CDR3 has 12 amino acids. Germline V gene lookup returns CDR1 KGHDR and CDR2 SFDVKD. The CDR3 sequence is CATSDFGNEQFF.

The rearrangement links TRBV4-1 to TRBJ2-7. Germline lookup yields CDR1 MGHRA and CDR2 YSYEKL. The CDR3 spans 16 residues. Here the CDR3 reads CASSQEALAGPYEQYF.

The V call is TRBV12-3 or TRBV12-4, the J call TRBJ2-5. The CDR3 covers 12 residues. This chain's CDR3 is CASSPTSETQYF.

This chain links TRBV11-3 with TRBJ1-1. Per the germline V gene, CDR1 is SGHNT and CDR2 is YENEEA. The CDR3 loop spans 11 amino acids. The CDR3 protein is CASSFGGEAFF.

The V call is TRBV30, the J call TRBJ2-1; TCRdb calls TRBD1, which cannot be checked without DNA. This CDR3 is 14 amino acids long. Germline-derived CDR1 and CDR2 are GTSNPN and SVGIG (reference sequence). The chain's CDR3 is CAWEGQPSYNEQFF.

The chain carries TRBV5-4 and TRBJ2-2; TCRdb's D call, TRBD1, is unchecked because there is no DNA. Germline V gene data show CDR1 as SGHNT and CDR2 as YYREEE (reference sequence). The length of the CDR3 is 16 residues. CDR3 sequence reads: CASSPSWGLGTGELFF. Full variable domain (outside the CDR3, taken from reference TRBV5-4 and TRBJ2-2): ETGVTQSPTHLIKTRGQQVTLRCSSQSGHNTVSWYQQALGQGPQFIFQYYREEENGRGNFPPRFSGLQFPNYSSELNVNALELDDSALYLCASSPSWGLGTGELFFGEGSRLTVL.

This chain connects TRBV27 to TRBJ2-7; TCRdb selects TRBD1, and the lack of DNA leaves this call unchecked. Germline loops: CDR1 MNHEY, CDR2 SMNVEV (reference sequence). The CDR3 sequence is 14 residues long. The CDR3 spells CASSRQGRACEQYF.

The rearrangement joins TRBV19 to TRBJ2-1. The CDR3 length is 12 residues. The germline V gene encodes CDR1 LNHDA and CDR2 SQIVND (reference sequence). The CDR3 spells CASSPTTNEQFF.

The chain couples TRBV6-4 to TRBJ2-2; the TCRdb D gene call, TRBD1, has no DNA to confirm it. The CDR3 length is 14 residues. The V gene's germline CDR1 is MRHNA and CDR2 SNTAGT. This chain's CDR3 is CASSGGADTGELFF.

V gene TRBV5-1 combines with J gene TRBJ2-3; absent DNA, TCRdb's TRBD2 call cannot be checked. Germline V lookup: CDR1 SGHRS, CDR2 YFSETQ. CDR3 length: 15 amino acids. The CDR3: CASSLVGPDTDTQYF.

The CDR3 sequence is CATWGSYYNEQFF. V gene TRBV5-5 combines with J gene TRBJ2-1; the TRBD1 assignment by TCRdb is unverifiable without DNA. This CDR3 is 13 amino acids long. Germline loops: CDR1 SGHKS, CDR2 YYEKEE (reference sequence).

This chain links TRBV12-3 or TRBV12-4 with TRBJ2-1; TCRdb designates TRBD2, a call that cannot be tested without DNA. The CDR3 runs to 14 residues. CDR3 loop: CASRGLAHYNEQFF.

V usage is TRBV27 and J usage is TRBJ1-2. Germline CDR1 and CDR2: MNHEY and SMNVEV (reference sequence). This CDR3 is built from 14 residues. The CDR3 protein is CASSFADSGYGYTF.

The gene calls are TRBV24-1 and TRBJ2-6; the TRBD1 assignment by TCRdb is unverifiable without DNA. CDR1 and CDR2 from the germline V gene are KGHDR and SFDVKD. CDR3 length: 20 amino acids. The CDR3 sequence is CATSDLFLPEPDSGANVLTF.

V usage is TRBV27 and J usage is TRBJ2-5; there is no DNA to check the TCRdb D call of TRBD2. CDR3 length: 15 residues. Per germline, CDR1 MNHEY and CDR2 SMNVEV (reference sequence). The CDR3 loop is CASSSLAEGVETQYF.

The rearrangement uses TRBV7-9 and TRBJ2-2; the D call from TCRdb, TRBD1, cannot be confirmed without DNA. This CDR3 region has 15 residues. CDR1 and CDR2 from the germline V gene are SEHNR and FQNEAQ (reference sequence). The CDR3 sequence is CASSLSGGDTGELFF.

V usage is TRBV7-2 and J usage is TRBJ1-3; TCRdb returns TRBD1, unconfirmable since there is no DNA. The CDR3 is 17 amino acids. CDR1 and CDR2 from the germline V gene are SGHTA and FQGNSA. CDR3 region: CASSLTGGAFSGNTIYF.

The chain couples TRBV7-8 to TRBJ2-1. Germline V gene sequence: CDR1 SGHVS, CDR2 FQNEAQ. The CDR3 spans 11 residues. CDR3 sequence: CASSLFGEQFF.

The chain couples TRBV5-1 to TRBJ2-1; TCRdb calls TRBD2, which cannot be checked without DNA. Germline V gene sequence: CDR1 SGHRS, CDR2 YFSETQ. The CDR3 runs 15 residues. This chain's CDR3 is CASSFLAGPNNEQFF.

The CDR3: CASSVDGDGTDTQYF. V gene TRBV9 combines with J gene TRBJ2-3; TCRdb designates TRBD1, a call that cannot be tested without DNA. Germline V gene lookup returns CDR1 SGDLS and CDR2 YYNGEE. The CDR3 runs 15 residues.

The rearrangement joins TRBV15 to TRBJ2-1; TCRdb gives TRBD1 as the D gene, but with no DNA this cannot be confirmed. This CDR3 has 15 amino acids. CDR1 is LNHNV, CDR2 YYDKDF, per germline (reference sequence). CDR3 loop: CATSRPDSVDNEQFF.

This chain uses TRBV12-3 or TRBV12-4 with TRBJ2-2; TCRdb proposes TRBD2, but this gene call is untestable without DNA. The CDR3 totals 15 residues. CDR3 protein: CASTPRRENTGELFF.

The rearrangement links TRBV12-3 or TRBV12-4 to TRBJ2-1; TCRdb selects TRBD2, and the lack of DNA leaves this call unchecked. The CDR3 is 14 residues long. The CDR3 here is CASATAGGAHEQFF.

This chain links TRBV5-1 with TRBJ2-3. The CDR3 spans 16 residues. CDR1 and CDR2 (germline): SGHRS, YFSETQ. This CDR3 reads CASSVPQENPTDTQYF.

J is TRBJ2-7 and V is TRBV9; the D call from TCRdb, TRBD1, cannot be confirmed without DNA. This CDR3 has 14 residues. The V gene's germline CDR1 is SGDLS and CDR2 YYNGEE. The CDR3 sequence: CASSLGTGFHEQYF.

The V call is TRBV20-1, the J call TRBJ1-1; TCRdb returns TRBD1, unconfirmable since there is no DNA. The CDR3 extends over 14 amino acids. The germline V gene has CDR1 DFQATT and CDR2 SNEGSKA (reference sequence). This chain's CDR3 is CSASPGDGNTEAFF.

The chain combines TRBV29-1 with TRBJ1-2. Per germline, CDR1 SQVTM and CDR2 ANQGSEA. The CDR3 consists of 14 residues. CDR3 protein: CSAVAAGASYGYTF. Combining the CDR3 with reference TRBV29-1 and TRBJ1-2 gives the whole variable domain SAVISQKPSRDICQRGTSLTIQCQVDSQVTMMFWYRQQPGQSLTLIATANQGSEATYESGFVIDKFPISRPNLTFSTLTVSNMSPEDSSIYLCSAVAAGASYGYTFGSGTRLTVV.